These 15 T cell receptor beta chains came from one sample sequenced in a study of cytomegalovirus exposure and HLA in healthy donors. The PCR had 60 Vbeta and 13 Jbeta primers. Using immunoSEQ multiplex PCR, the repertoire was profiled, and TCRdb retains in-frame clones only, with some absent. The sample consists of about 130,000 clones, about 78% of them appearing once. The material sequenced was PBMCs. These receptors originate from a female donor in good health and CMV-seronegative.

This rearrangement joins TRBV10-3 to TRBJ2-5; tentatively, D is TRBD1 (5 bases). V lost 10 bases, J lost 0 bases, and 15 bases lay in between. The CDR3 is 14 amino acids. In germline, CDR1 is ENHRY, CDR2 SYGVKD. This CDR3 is CATAETEYQETQYF. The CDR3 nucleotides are TGTGCCACAGCTGAGACAGAGTACCAAGAGACCCAGTACTTC.

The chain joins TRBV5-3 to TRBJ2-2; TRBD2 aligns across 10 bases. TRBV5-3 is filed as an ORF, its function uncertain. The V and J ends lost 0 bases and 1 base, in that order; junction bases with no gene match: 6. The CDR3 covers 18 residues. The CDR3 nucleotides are TGTGCCAGAAGCTTGGCAGAGGGACTAGCGTGGAACACCGGGGAGCTGTTTTTT. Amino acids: CARSLAEGLAWNTGELFF.

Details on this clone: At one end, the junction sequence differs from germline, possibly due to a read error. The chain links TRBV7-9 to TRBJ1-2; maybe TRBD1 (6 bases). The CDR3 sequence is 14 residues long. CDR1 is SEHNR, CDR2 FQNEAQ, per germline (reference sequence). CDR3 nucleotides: TGTGCCGGCAGCTTAGGGGGGGGGAGTGACGGCTACACCTTC. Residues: CAGSLGGGSDGYTF.

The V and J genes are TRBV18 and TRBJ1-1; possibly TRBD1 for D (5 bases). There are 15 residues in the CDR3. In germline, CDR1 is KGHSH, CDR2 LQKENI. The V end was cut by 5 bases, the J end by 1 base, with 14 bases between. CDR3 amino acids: CASSSRTGWNTEAFF. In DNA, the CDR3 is TGTGCCAGCTCATCCCGCACAGGATGGAACACTGAAGCTTTCTTT. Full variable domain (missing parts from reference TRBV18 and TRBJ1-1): NAGVMQNPRHLVRRRGQEARLRCSPMKGHSHVYWYRQLPEEGLKFMVYLQKENIIDESGMPKERFSAEFPKEGPSILRIQQVVRGDSAAYFCASSSRTGWNTEAFFGQGTRLTVV.

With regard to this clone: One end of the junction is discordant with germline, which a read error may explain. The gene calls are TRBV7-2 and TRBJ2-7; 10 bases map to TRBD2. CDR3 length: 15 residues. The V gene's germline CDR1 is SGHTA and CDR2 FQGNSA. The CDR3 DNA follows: TGTGCCAGCAACTTAACTAGCGGGACTTCCTACGAGCAGTACTTC. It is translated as CASNLTSGTSYEQYF.

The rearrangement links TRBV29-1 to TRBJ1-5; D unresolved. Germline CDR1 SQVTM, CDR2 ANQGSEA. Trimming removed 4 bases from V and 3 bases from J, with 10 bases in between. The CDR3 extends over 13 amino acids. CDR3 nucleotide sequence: TGCAGCGTTGTGGCTTCCGACAATCAGCCCCAGCATTTT. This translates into CSVVASDNQPQHF.

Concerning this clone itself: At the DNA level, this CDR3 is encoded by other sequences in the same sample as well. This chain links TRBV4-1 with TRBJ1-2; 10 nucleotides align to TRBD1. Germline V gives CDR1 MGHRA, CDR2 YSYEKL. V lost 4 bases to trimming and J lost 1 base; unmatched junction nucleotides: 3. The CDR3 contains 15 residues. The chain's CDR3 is CASSLRTGGNYGYTF. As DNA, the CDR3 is TGCGCCAGCAGCCTGCGGACAGGGGGTAACTATGGCTACACCTTC.

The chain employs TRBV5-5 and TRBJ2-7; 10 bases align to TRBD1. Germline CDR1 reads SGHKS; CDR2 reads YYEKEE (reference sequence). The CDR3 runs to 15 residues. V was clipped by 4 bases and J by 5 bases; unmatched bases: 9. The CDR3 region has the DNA TGTGCCAGCAGCCCCGGAATGGGACAGGGGAACGAGCAGTACTTC. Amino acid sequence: CASSPGMGQGNEQYF.

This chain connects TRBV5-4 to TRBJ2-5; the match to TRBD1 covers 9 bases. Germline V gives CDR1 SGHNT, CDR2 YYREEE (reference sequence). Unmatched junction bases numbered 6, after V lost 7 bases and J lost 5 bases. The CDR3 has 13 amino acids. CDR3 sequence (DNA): TGTGCCAGCGCCAGACAGGGGGGCGAGACCCAGTACTTC. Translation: CASARQGGETQYF.

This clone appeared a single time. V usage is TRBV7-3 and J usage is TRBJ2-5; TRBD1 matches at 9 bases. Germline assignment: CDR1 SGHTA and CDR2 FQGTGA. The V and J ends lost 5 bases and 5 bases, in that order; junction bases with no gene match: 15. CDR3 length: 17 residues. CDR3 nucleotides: TGTGCCAGCAGCCCGCACGCCACAGGGGGCGAGCGGGAGACCCAGTACTTC. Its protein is CASSPHATGGERETQYF.

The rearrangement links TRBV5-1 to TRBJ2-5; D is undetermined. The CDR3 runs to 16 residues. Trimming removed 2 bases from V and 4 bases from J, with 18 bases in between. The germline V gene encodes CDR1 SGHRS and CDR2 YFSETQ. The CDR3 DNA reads TGCGCCAGCAGCTTACCCAACAGATCTTCGTCAGAGACCCAGTACTTC. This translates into CASSLPNRSSSETQYF.

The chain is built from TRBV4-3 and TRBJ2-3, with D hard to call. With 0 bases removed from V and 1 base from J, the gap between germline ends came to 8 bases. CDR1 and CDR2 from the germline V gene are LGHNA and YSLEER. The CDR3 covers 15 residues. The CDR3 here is CASSQDRGGTDTQYF. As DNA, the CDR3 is TGCGCCAGCAGCCAAGATCGAGGAGGCACAGATACGCAGTATTTT.

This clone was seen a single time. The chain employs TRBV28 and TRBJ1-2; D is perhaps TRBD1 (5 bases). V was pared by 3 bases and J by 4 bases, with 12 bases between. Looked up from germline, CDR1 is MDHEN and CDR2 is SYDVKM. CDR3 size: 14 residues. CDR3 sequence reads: CASSFIRGVYGYTF. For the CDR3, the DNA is TGTGCCAGCAGTTTCATCCGGGGGGTCTATGGCTACACCTTC.

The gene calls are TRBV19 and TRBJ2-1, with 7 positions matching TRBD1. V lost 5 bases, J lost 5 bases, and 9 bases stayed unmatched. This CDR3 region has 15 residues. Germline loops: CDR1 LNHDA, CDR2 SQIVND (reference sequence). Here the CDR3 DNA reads TGTGCCAGTAGTCCCGACAGGGTGGGTAACAATGAGCAGTTCTTC. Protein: CASSPDRVGNNEQFF.

The CDR3 DNA is TGTGCCAGCAGCTTAGAGGTAATGCTAGCGGGAGGAGAGACCCAGTACTTC. Translation gives CASSLEVMLAGGETQYF. V usage is TRBV7-2 and J usage is TRBJ2-5, with 11 bases matching TRBD2. Per germline, CDR1 SGHTA and CDR2 FQGNSA. V dropped 1 base and J dropped 4; count of bases not matched to a gene: 8. The CDR3 covers 17 residues. Filled out from reference TRBV7-2 and TRBJ2-5, the complete variable domain reads GAGVSQSPSNKVTEKGKDVELRCDPISGHTALYWYRQSLGQGLEFLIYFQGNSAPDKSGLPSDRFSAERTGGSVSTLTIQRTQQEDSAVYLCASSLEVMLAGGETQYFGPGTRLLVL.